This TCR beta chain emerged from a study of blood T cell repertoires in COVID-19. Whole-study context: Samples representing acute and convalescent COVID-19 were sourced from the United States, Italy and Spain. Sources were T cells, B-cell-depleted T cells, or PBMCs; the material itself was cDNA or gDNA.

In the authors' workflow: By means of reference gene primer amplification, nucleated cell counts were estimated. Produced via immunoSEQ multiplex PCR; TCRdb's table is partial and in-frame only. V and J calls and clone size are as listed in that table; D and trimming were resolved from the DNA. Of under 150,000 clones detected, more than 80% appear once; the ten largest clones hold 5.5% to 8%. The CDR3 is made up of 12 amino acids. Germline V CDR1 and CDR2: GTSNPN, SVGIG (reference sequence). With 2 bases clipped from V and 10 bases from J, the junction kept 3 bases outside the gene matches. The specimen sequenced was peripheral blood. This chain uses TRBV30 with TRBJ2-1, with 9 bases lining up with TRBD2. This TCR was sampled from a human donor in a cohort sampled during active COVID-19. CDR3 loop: CAWSPLAGEQFF. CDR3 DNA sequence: TGTGCCTGGAGTCCTCTAGCGGGGGAGCAGTTCTTC.